These 3 T cell receptor beta chains came from one sample sequenced in a study of blood T cell repertoires in COVID-19. The repertoire was sequenced with immunoSEQ multiplex PCR; TCRdb's copy has only in-frame clones and lacks some. Here the sample spans about 370,000 clones, around 92% being singletons. The sample taken for sequencing was peripheral blood. The receptors stem from a woman aged 30 to 39 with COVID-19, enrolled during active disease.

The chain has TRBV20-1 and TRBJ1-1, with 9 bases fitting TRBD1. The CDR3 contains 15 residues. V lost 3 bases, J lost 10 bases, and 15 bases stayed unmatched. The germline V gene encodes CDR1 DFQATT and CDR2 SNEGSKA (reference sequence). As DNA, the CDR3 is TGCAGTGCTAGTCTTGGGGGACAGGGTGGGGGAAGAGCTTTCTTT. As protein: CSASLGGQGGGRAFF.

The chain employs TRBV19 and TRBJ1-1; D gene ambiguous. The germline V and J ends were trimmed by 7 bases and 6 bases, with 21 bases remaining between them. Per germline, CDR1 LNHDA and CDR2 SQIVND (reference sequence). The CDR3 is 15 amino acids. In nucleotides, the CDR3 is TGTGCCAGTACCCCCCTCCCGGGTATTGCGTCTGAAGCTTTCTTT. Its translation is CASTPLPGIASEAFF. Variable domain in full (rest from reference TRBV19 and TRBJ1-1): DGGITQSPKYLFRKEGQNVTLSCEQNLNHDAMYWYRQDPGQGLRLIYYSQIVNDFQKGDIAEGYSVSREKKESFPLTVTSAQKNPTAFYLCASTPLPGIASEAFFGQGTRLTVV.

This clone has a single count. The genes are TRBV18 and TRBJ2-5, with 7 bases matching TRBD1. The CDR3 runs 13 residues. Germline assignment: CDR1 KGHSH and CDR2 LQKENI. The V segment lost 5 bases and the J segment 9 bases; nucleotides outside the gene matches: 9. CDR3 sequence: CASSKGQPTAQYF. CDR3 sequence (DNA): TGTGCCAGCTCAAAGGGACAGCCGACGGCCCAGTACTTC.